The clone carrying this T cell receptor (beta chain) was recorded only once. Its antigen is unidentified. The entry originates in a study of T cell responses to AZD1222 COVID-19 vaccine. In the study overall: Second doses were pooled across both intervals (about 4 or about 12 weeks).

Study conclusions and caveats: Among vaccine-associated CD4 TCRs, coverage spanned spike, with dominance at 160-218 and 743-854.

Measured with immunoSEQ multiplex PCR; TCRdb has only the in-frame clones, and not every one. Here the sample spans under 150,000 clones, around nine tenths being singletons. Germline-derived CDR1 and CDR2 are LGHNA and YSLEER. The CDR3 sequence is 12 residues long. Trimming pared 3 bases from V and 8 bases from J, leaving 5 bases between. This TCR came from an adult in good health. The sample in question was peripheral blood, obtained on day 0 of AZD1222 vaccination. This chain connects TRBV4-3 to TRBJ1-6; D is ambiguous. CDR3: CASSHLHSPLHF. CDR3 sequence (DNA): TGCGCCAGCAGCCACCTACATTCACCCCTCCACTTT.